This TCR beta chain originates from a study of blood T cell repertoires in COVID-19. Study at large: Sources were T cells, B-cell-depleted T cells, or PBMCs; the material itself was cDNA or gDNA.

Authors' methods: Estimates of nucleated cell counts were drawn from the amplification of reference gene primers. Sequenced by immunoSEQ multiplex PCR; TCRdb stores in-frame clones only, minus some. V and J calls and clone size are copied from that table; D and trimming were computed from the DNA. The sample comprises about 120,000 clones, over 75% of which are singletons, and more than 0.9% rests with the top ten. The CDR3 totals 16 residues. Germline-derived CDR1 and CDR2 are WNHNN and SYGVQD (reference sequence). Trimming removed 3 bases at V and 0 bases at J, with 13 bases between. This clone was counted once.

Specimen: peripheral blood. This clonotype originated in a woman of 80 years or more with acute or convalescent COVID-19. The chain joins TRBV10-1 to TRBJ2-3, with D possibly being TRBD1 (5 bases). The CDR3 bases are TGCGCCAGCAGTGAAAGTCCGGACACTAGCACAGATACGCAGTATTTT. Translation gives CASSESPDTSTDTQYF.